Listed here are 28 T cell receptor beta chains from one sample, sequenced in a study of shared clonotypes between healthy human individuals. TCRdb's table, derived via immunoSEQ multiplex PCR, lists solely in-frame clones and lacks some. The sample has some 2.4 million clones, over 85% seen once. What was sequenced was naive CD4+ T cells from PBMCs. Described subset: CD45RA+ positively selected. The source is a man in his late teens or twenties in good health. Some clones in this sample may be carry-over from other donors' samples.

The V and J genes are TRBV5-1 and TRBJ2-2, with a weak D call TRBD2 (6 bases). The CDR3 is 15 residues long. Germline V CDR1 and CDR2: SGHRS, YFSETQ. V was clipped by 2 bases and J by 7 bases, with 15 bases between them. The CDR3 DNA reads as TGCGCCAGCAGCTTCTCGGGAGTTGTCATCGGGGAGCTGTTTTTT. Its translation: CASSFSGVVIGELFF.

V is TRBV5-4 and J is TRBJ2-7; TRBD2 agrees at 10 bases. Germline CDR1 SGHNT, CDR2 YYREEE (reference sequence). The V and J ends lost 0 bases and 3 bases, in that order; junction bases with no gene match: 6. The CDR3 is made up of 16 amino acids. CDR3 coding DNA: TGTGCCAGCAGCTTGGAGACTAGCGGGCCCGTCTACGAGCAGTACTTC. It is translated as CASSLETSGPVYEQYF.

The rearrangement uses TRBV6-1 and TRBJ2-7, with 7 nucleotides matching TRBD2. Germline V CDR1 and CDR2: MNHNS, SASEGT. The CDR3 sequence is 14 residues long. With V trimmed by 6 bases and J by 0 bases, 5 bases remained unmatched. The CDR3 here is CASRLAAYSYEQYF. CDR3 nucleotide sequence: TGTGCCAGCAGGCTAGCGGCATACTCCTACGAGCAGTACTTC.

This clone was observed once. In the same sample, other DNA sequences code for this CDR3. This chain connects TRBV7-2 to TRBJ2-3; D call uncertain. CDR3 length equals 13 residues. Trimming removed 3 bases at V and 1 base at J, with 5 bases between. Germline lookup yields CDR1 SGHTA and CDR2 FQGNSA. The DNA for the CDR3 is TGTGCCAGCAGCTTGGATCGCACAGATACGCAGTATTTT. Translation: CASSLDRTDTQYF.

The chain is built from TRBV4-1 and TRBJ2-3; 8 nucleotides align to TRBD2. The CDR3 has 17 residues. Germline V gene sequence: CDR1 MGHRA, CDR2 YSYEKL. J gave up 1 base and V 0 bases, and 6 bases lay outside the gene matches. The CDR3 nucleotides are TGCGCCAGCAGCCAAGACAGGCTAGCGGGTGGCACAGATACGCAGTATTTT. Protein: CASSQDRLAGGTDTQYF.

A remark on this clone: The identical CDR3 is also encoded by other nucleotide sequences in the sample. This chain connects TRBV11-3 to TRBJ2-2; D ambiguous. Germline CDR1 and CDR2: SGHNT and YENEEA. V lost 4 bases and J 0 bases, leaving 6 bases between the germline ends. The CDR3 has 14 amino acids. This chain's CDR3 is CASSYGPNTGELFF. In DNA, the CDR3 is TGTGCCAGCAGCTATGGACCGAACACCGGGGAGCTGTTTTTT.

In the case of this clone: Other DNA sequences from this sample encode an identical CDR3 as well. CDR3 nucleotides: TGCGCCAGCTCCCCCGGGACAGGGACCGGGGAGCTGTTTTTT. This codes for CASSPGTGTGELFF. This chain connects TRBV5-1 to TRBJ2-2, with 9 bases that match TRBD1. V lost 7 bases to trimming and J lost 5 bases; unmatched junction nucleotides: 6. CDR1 and CDR2 from the germline V gene are SGHRS and YFSETQ. CDR3 length equals 14 residues. Looking up the rest from reference TRBV5-1 and TRBJ2-2 gives the full variable domain: KAGVTQTPRYLIKTRGQQVTLSCSPISGHRSVSWYQQTPGQGLQFLFEYFSETQRNKGNFPGRFSGRQFSNSRSEMNVSTLELGDSALYLCASSPGTGTGELFFGEGSRLTVL.

This chain connects TRBV27 to TRBJ2-6, with D unclear. This CDR3 region has 15 residues. In germline, CDR1 is MNHEY, CDR2 SMNVEV (reference sequence). V lost 5 bases, J lost 3 bases, and 11 bases lay in between. The CDR3 DNA sequence: TGTGCCAGCAGTGTACACCTCGGTGGGGCCAACGTCCTGACTTTC. This codes for CASSVHLGGANVLTF.

The chain employs TRBV21-1 and TRBJ1-5. TRBV21-1 is a pseudogene. CDR3 length equals 17 residues. In nucleotides, the CDR3 is TGTGCCAGCAGCTCCCAAGGGGGGGACAGAGGTCGTCAGCCCCAGCATTTT. It translates to CASSSQGGDRGRQPQHF.

This sequence joins TRBV6-5 and TRBJ2-5; TRBD2 might be the D (5 bases). The CDR3 sequence is 11 residues long. The germline V gene has CDR1 MNHEY and CDR2 SVGAGI. V was pared by 6 bases and J by 11 bases, with 13 bases between. The CDR3 sequence: CASRDHWEQYF. CDR3 nucleotides: TGTGCCAGCAGGGACCATTGGGAGCAGTACTTC.

The chain links TRBV7-3 to TRBJ2-2; D remains ambiguous. The germline gives CDR1 SGHTA, CDR2 FQGTGA. The germline V and J ends were trimmed by 7 bases and 1 base, with 10 bases remaining between them. The CDR3 is made up of 14 amino acids. The CDR3 DNA reads TGTGCCAGCACCGCGAAAGGGAACACCGGGGAGCTGTTTTTT. Amino acids: CASTAKGNTGELFF.

This clone was counted a single time. The rearrangement links TRBV5-1 to TRBJ2-1; 13 bases are shared with TRBD2. The CDR3 runs to 17 residues. V was clipped by 2 bases and J by 6 bases; unmatched bases: 8. Germline CDR1 SGHRS, CDR2 YFSETQ. CDR3 DNA sequence: TGCGCCAGCAGCTTACTAGCGGGAGGGCCGATAGGCAATGAGCAGTTCTTC. Translation: CASSLLAGGPIGNEQFF.

The chain couples TRBV28 to TRBJ1-2; 7 nucleotides agree with TRBD1. V was clipped by 2 bases and J by 5 bases; unmatched bases: 5. CDR3 length equals 14 residues. Per germline, CDR1 MDHEN and CDR2 SYDVKM. The CDR3 DNA sequence: TGTGCCAGCAGTTTAGGAGGGACAGAGTATGGCTACACCTTC. Translating gives CASSLGGTEYGYTF.

The rearrangement uses TRBV6-1 and TRBJ1-2; D might be TRBD1 (5 bases). Trimming took 0 bases from V and 4 from J, leaving 12 bases between them. CDR1 is MNHNS, CDR2 SASEGT, per germline. This CDR3 region has 15 residues. The CDR3 DNA sequence: TGTGCCAGCAGTGAAGCGGCAGGGTGGGTCTATGGCTACACCTTC. Its translation is CASSEAAGWVYGYTF.

The sample holds a few counts of this clone. CDR3 DNA sequence: TGTGCCTGGCGGGCAGACCTGAACACTGAAGCTTTCTTT. It encodes CAWRADLNTEAFF. The chain employs TRBV10-3 and TRBJ1-1; D call uncertain. Trimming removed 11 bases at V and 0 bases at J, with 13 bases between. CDR3 length: 13 amino acids. Germline-derived CDR1 and CDR2 are ENHRY and SYGVKD.

This chain uses TRBV9 with TRBJ2-1; the D is unclear. Germline V gene data show CDR1 as SGDLS and CDR2 as YYNGEE. This CDR3 region has 15 residues. V lost 3 bases and J lost 9, with 19 bases in between. The CDR3 DNA reads as TGTGCCAGCAGCGCGGCCCTTCTAGGAGCCGCTGAGCAGTTCTTC. Amino acids: CASSAALLGAAEQFF.

This rearrangement joins TRBV30 to TRBJ1-2, with TRBD1 matching over 8 bases. Germline V gene data show CDR1 as GTSNPN and CDR2 as SVGIG (reference sequence). V trimming: 1 base; J trimming: 3 bases; junction bases outside the gene matches: 4. This CDR3 comprises 14 residues. The CDR3 bases are TGTGCCTGGAGTGCCGGGACAGGCCACTATGGCTACACCTTC. It translates to CAWSAGTGHYGYTF.

V is TRBV7-9 and J is TRBJ2-7; D remains ambiguous. Germline CDR1 is SEHNR and CDR2 is FQNEAQ (reference sequence). The CDR3 sequence is 15 residues long. The V and J ends lost 2 bases and 2 bases respectively, with 13 bases between them. CDR3 in DNA: TGTGCCAGCAGCTTAATGCAGACTCCTACCTACGAGCAGTACTTC. Amino acid sequence: CASSLMQTPTYEQYF.

V is TRBV5-5 and J is TRBJ2-2; the D is unclear. Deletions cut 4 bases from V and 6 bases from J, with 10 bases between. Germline CDR1 SGHKS, CDR2 YYEKEE (reference sequence). The length of the CDR3 is 13 residues. CDR3 in amino acids: CASSRGRAGELFF. CDR3 nucleotide sequence: TGTGCCAGCAGCCGAGGAAGAGCCGGGGAGCTGTTTTTT.

The chain carries TRBV7-9 and TRBJ2-7; 10 bases match TRBD1. The germline V gene encodes CDR1 SEHNR and CDR2 FQNEAQ (reference sequence). The CDR3 runs to 14 residues. The V segment lost 8 bases and the J segment 2 bases; nucleotides outside the gene matches: 6. DNA of the CDR3: TGTGCCAGCGTAGCCGGGACAGGGGCCTACGAGCAGTACTTC. Its protein is CASVAGTGAYEQYF. Variable domain in full (rest from reference TRBV7-9 and TRBJ2-7): DTGVSQNPRHKITKRGQNVTFRCDPISEHNRLYWYRQTLGQGPEFLTYFQNEAQLEKSRLLSDRFSAERPKGSFSTLEIQRTEQGDSAMYLCASVAGTGAYEQYFGPGTRLTVT.

This chain uses TRBV27 with TRBJ2-5, with a possible D match to TRBD2 (5 bases). There are 14 residues in the CDR3. The germline V gene encodes CDR1 MNHEY and CDR2 SMNVEV (reference sequence). The ends were cut back, 2 bases at V and 7 bases at J, with 14 bases in the middle. This CDR3 is CASSLSSVGGTQYF. The CDR3 DNA reads as TGTGCCAGCAGTTTAAGTTCTGTCGGAGGGACCCAGTACTTC.

The genes are TRBV5-1 and TRBJ2-7, with 11 bases lining up with TRBD2. Unmatched junction bases numbered 8, after V lost 2 bases and J lost 7 bases. The CDR3 is 15 amino acids. In germline, CDR1 is SGHRS, CDR2 YFSETQ. CDR3 bases: TGCGCCAGCAGCTTCGGGACTAGCGGCGCAGGGGAGCAGTACTTC. The encoded protein is CASSFGTSGAGEQYF.

The chain combines TRBV30 with TRBJ1-3; D is uncertain. This CDR3 spans 14 amino acids. Germline V CDR1 and CDR2: GTSNPN, SVGIG (reference sequence). V was shortened by 0 bases and J by 8 bases, with 14 bases between the two germline ends. The CDR3 DNA reads as TGTGCCTGGAGTGTCACCCTGAAGGGCCACACCATATATTTT. It specifies CAWSVTLKGHTIYF.

The count of this clone is one. V usage is TRBV9 and J usage is TRBJ2-3; either TRBD1 or TRBD2 may fit D (5 bases each). The CDR3 consists of 15 residues. Germline assignment: CDR1 SGDLS and CDR2 YYNGEE. The V gene lost 0 bases and the J gene lost 4 bases, with 12 bases spanning the gap. CDR3 DNA: TGTGCCAGCAGCGTAGCTGGGGGAGTGGCAGATACGCAGTATTTT. Its translation is CASSVAGGVADTQYF.

The chain uses TRBV6-1 and TRBJ2-2, with D perhaps matching TRBD2 (5 bases). Trimming shortened V by 0 bases and J by 3 bases, and 11 bases separated the two germline ends. CDR3 size: 16 residues. The germline gives CDR1 MNHNS, CDR2 SASEGT. The CDR3: CASSEAPPGYTGELFF. In nucleotides, the CDR3 is TGTGCCAGCAGTGAAGCGCCTCCGGGATACACCGGGGAGCTGTTTTTT.

This chain uses TRBV27 with TRBJ2-6; the match to TRBD1 covers 7 bases. The CDR3 is 16 amino acids. J gave up 5 bases and V 6 bases, and 10 bases lay outside the gene matches. Germline V gene data show CDR1 as MNHEY and CDR2 as SMNVEV (reference sequence). The CDR3 reads CASSPTTGARANVLTF. CDR3 DNA: TGTGCCAGCAGCCCAACCACAGGGGCAAGGGCCAACGTCCTGACTTTC. Together with reference TRBV27 and TRBJ2-6, the CDR3 gives the full variable domain: EAQVTQNPRYLITVTGKKLTVTCSQNMNHEYMSWYRQDPGLGLRQIYYSMNVEVTDKGDVPEGYKVSRKEKRNFPLILESPSPNQTSLYFCASSPTTGARANVLTFGAGSRLTVL.

This chain connects TRBV5-4 to TRBJ2-3, with D perhaps TRBD2 (5 bases). Trimming removed 5 bases from V and 6 bases from J, with 13 bases in between. This CDR3 has 13 residues. Germline CDR1 and CDR2: SGHNT and YYREEE (reference sequence). DNA for the CDR3: TGTGCCAGCAGGGACTTGAAATCGGATACGCAGTATTTT. Translation gives CASRDLKSDTQYF.

The V and J genes are TRBV19 and TRBJ2-7; the D call may be TRBD1 or TRBD2 (6 bases each). The ends were cut back, 6 bases at V and 2 bases at J, with 14 bases in the middle. This CDR3 is 14 amino acids long. Looked up from germline, CDR1 is LNHDA and CDR2 is SQIVND (reference sequence). The CDR3 DNA reads TGTGCCAGTAGCCACAGGGACTCCGCCTACGAGCAGTACTTC. Amino acids: CASSHRDSAYEQYF.